This TCR beta chain comes out of a study of technical replicates of blood from a handful of donors. Produced via immunoSEQ multiplex PCR; TCRdb's table is partial and in-frame only. This sample yields about 70,000 clones, of which approximately 96% are seen a single time; approximately 0.21% belongs to the top ten. The ends were cut back, 2 bases at V and 3 bases at J, with 8 bases in the middle. The germline V gene encodes CDR1 MNHEY and CDR2 SVGAGI. The CDR3 has 13 residues. V gene TRBV6-5 combines with J gene TRBJ2-7, with D tentatively TRBD2 (6 bases). The receptor comes from a human donor in good health. The source material was T cells isolated from PBMCs. The CDR3 DNA reads TGTGCCAGCAGTTACGGCGGGATCTACGAGCAGTACTTC. Its translation is CASSYGGIYEQYF.